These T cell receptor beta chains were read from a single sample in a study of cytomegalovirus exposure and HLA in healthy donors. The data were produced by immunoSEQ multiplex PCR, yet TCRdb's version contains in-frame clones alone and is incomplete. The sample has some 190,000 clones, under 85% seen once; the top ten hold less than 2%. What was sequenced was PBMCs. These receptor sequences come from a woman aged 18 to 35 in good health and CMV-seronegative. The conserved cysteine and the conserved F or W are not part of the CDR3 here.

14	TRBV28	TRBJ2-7	ASSLPVGAGIYEQY
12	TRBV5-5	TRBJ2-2	ATALGVITGELF
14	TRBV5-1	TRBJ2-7	ASSLESVRGHDEQY
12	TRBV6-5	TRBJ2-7	ASSQTSGSYEQY
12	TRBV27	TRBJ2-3	ASTPLAHGDTQY
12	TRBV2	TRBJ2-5	ASSAFGGQETQY
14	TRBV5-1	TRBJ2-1	ASSLRQGSRDNEQF
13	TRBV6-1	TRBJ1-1	ASSGGWGGKGEAF
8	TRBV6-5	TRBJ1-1	ASHRSEAF
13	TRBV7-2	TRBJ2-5	ASSRSDRVQETQY
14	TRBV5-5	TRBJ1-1	ASSAGQGAFDTEAF
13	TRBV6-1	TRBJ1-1	ASSDTQGIGTEAF
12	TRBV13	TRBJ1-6	ASSSTGAGSPLH
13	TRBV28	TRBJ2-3	ASSPDRGGTDTQY
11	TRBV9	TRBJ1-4	ASSVAGGEKLF
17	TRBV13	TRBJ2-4	ASSLGHGGNGGAKNIQY
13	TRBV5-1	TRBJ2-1	ASSLEAGEHNEQF
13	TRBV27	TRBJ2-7	ASSNAGTGRDEQY
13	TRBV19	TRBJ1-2	ASSRGQGFLDGYT
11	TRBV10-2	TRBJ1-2	ASSESTNYGYT
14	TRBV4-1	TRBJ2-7	ASSQEQRPSSYEQY
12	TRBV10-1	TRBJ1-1	ASSERRLNTEAF
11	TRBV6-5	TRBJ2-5	ASSFGQQETQY
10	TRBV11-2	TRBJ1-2	ASSLVGDRLT
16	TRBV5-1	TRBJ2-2	ASSLAPGLAGRAGELF
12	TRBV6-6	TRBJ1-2	ASSYGGEYYGYT
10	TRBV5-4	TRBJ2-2	ASSLAGGELF
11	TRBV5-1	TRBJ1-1	ASSIREGTEAF
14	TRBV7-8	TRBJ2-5	ASSLHFGQGQETQY
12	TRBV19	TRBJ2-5	ASSIRQGYETQY
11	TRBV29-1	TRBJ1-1	SVEGSWGTEAF
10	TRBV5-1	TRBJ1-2	ASSLEGYGYT
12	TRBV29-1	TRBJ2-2	SVARQGSTGELF
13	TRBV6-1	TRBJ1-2	ASSERTGGLYGYT
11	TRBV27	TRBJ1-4	ASSARTDEKLF
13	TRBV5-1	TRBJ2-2	ASSSGQGATGELF
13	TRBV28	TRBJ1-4	ASSSWTGMNEKLF
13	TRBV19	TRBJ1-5	ASTIRGVGNQPQH
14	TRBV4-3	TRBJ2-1	ASSQVAPSSYNEQF
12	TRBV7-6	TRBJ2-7	ASSSGQGSYEQY
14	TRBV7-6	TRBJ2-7	ASSLGNAGVRNEQY
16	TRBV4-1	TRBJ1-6	ASSRGVQGASYNSPLH